Listed here is a single T cell receptor (beta chain). This entry belongs to a study of OX40 agonist ivuxolimab in advanced cancers. The overall study: All patients had ivuxolimab intravenously every 2 weeks at 0.01 to 10 mg/kg.

Method: immunoSEQ multiplex PCR; TCRdb's copy keeps in-frame clones and lacks some. This sample has more than 95,000 clones, with roughly 94% found just once. The J segment lost 2 bases and the V segment lost 3 bases, leaving 11 bases of the junction unmatched. CDR1 is SGHRS, CDR2 YFSETQ, per germline. This CDR3 is built from 16 residues. The sequence derives from an adult with an advanced solid tumor such as melanoma, head and neck, liver or kidney cancer. This chain joins TRBV5-1 and TRBJ2-7, with 7 bases that match TRBD1. The sample was CD4+ or CD8+ T cells sorted from blood, taken in a trial of the OX40 agonist ivuxolimab. CDR3: CASSWGDRAGTYEQYF. As DNA, the CDR3 is TGCGCCAGCAGCTGGGGCGACAGGGCTGGGACCTACGAGCAGTACTTC.